The source of this TCR beta chain is a study of shared clonotypes between healthy human individuals. The assay was run at deep level. The table came from immunoSEQ multiplex PCR; TCRdb's copy has only in-frame clones and leaves some out. This sample yields over 2 million clones, of which approximately 90% are seen a single time; approximately 0.4% belongs to the top ten. CDR3 size: 14 residues. The trim removed 4 bases at V and 6 bases at J, leaving 8 bases unmatched. CDR1 SGHRS and CDR2 YFSETQ come from the germline V gene. Specimen: naive CD4+ T cells from PBMCs. Subset meaning: CD45RA+ positively selected. J is TRBJ2-3 and V is TRBV5-1; TRBD2 matches at 7 bases. The receptor comes from a man aged 18-30 years in good health. Some clones in this sample may be carry-over from other donors' samples. The chain's CDR3 is CASSASGIADTQYF. For the CDR3, the DNA is TGCGCCAGCAGCGCAAGCGGGATTGCGGATACGCAGTATTTT. Complete variable domain (other parts from reference TRBV5-1 and TRBJ2-3): KAGVTQTPRYLIKTRGQQVTLSCSPISGHRSVSWYQQTPGQGLQFLFEYFSETQRNKGNFPGRFSGRQFSNSRSEMNVSTLELGDSALYLCASSASGIADTQYFGPGTRLTVL.